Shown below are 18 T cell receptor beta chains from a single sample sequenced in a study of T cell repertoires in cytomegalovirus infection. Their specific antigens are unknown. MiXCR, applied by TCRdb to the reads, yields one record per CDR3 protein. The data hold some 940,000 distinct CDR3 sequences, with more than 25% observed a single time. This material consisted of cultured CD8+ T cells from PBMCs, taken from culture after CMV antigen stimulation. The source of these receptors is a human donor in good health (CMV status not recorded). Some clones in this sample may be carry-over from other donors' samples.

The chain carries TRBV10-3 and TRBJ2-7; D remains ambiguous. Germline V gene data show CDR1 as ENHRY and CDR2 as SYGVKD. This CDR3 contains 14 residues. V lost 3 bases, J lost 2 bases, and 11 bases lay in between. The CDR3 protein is CAISEEAYPYEQYF. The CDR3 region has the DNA TGTGCCATCAGTGAAGAGGCGTATCCCTACGAGCAGTACTTC.

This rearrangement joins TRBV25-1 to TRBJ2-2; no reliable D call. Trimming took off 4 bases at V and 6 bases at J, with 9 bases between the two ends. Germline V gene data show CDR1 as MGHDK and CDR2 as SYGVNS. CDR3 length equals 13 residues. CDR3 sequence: CASSVGSAGELFF. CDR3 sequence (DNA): TGTGCCAGCAGTGTCGGTTCCGCCGGGGAGCTGTTTTTT.

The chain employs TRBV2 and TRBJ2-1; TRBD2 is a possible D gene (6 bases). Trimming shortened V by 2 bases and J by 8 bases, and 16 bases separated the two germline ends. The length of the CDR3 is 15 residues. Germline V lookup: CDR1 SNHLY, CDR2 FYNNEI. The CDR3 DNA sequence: TGTGCCAGCAGTGAACCTTTCCTCAGGAGGGATGAGCAGTTCTTC. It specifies CASSEPFLRRDEQFF.

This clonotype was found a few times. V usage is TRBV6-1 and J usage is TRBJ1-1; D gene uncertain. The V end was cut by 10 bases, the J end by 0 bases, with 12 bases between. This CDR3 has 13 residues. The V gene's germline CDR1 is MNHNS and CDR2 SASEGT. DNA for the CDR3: TGTGCCACCGTACAGATCATGAACACTGAAGCTTTCTTT. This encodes CATVQIMNTEAFF.

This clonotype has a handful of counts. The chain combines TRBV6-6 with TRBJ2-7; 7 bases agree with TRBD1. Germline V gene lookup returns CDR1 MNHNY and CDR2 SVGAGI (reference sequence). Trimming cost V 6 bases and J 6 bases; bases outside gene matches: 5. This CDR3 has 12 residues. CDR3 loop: CASSLQGSEQYV. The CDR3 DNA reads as TGTGCCAGCAGCTTACAGGGGAGCGAGCAGTACGTC.

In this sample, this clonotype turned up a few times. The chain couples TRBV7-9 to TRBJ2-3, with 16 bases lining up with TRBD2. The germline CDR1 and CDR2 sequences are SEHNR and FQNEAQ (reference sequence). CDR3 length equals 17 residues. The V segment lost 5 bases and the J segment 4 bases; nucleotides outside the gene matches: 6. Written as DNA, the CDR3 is TGTGCCAGCAGCACGGGACTAGCGGGGGGGGTCTCAGATACGCAGTATTTT. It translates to CASSTGLAGGVSDTQYF.

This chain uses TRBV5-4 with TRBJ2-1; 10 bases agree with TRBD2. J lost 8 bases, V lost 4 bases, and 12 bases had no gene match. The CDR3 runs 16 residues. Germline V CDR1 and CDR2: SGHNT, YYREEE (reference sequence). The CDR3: CASSPWSGGARHEQFF. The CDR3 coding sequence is TGTGCCAGCAGCCCCTGGAGCGGGGGGGCCCGGCATGAGCAGTTCTTC.

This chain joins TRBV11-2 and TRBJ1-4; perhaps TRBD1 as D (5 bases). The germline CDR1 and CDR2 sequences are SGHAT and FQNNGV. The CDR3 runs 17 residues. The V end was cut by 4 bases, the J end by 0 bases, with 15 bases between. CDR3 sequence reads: CASSSQPQGATNEKLFF. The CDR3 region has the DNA TGTGCCAGCAGCTCCCAACCCCAGGGCGCAACTAATGAAAAACTGTTTTTT. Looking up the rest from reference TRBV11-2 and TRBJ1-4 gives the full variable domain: EAGVAQSPRYKIIEKRQSVAFWCNPISGHATLYWYQQILGQGPKLLIQFQNNGVVDDSQLPKDRFSAERLKGVDSTLKIQPAKLEDSAVYLCASSSQPQGATNEKLFFGSGTQLSVL.

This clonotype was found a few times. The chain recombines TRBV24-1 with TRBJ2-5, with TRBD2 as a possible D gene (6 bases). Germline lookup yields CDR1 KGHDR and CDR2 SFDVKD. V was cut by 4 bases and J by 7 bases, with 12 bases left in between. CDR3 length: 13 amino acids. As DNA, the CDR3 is TGTGCCACCAGTGAAGCCATGGGGGGGACCCAGTACTTC. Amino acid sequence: CATSEAMGGTQYF.

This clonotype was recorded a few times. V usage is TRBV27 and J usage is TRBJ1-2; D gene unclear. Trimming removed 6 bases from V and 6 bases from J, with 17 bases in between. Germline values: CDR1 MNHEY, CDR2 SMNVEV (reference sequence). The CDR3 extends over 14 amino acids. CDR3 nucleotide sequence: TGTGCCAGCAGAAGAGGAGGTTTTTGGAATGGCTACACCTTC. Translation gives CASRRGGFWNGYTF.

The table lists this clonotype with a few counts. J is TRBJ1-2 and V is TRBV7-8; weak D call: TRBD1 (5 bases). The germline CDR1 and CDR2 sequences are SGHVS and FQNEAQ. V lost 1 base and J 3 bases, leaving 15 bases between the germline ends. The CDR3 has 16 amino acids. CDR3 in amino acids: CASSLGGDGFYYGYTF. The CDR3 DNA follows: TGTGCCAGCAGCTTAGGGGGGGACGGATTCTACTATGGCTACACCTTC. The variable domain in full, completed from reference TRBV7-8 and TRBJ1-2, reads GAGVSQSPRYKVAKRGQDVALRCDPISGHVSLFWYQQALGQGPEFLTYFQNEAQLDKSGLPSDRFFAERPEGSVSTLKIQRTQQEDSAVYLCASSLGGDGFYYGYTFGSGTRLTVV.

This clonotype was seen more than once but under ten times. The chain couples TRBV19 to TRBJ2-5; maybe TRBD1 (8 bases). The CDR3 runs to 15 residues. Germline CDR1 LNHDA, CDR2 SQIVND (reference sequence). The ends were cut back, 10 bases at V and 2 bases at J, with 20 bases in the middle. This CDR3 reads CAISHRGGTQETQYF. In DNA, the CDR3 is TGTGCCATCTCCCACAGGGGGGGCACGCAAGAGACCCAGTACTTC.

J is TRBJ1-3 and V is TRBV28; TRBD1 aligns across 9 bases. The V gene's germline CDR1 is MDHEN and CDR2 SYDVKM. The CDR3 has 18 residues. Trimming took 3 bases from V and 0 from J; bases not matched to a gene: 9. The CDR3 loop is CASSFRGQGPYSGNTIYF. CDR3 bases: TGTGCCAGCAGTTTTCGGGGACAGGGTCCTTACTCTGGAAACACCATATATTTT. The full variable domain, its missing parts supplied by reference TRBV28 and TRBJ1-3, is DVKVTQSSRYLVKRTGEKVFLECVQDMDHENMFWYRQDPGLGLRLIYFSYDVKMKEKGDIPEGYSVSREKKERFSLILESASTNQTSMYLCASSFRGQGPYSGNTIYFGEGSWLTVV.

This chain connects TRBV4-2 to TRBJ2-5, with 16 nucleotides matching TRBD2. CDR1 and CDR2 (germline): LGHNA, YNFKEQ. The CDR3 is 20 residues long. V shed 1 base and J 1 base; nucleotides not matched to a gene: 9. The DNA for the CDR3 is TGTGCCAGCAGCCAAGTTATCGGGACTAGCGGGGGGGCTGGCCAAGAGACCCAGTACTTC. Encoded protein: CASSQVIGTSGGAGQETQYF.

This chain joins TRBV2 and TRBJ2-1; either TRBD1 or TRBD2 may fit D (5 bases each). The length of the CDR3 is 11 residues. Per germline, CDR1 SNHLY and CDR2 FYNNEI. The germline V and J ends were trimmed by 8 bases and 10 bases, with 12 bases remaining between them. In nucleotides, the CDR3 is TGTGCCAGCCCGGTTAGGGACGAGCAGTTCTTC. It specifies CASPVRDEQFF. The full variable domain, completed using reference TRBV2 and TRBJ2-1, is EPEVTQTPSHQVTQMGQEVILRCVPISNHLYFYWYRQILGQKVEFLVSFYNNEISEKSEIFDDQFSVERPDGSNFTLKIRSTKLEDSAMYFCASPVRDEQFFGPGTRLTVL.

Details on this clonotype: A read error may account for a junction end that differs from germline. The CDR3: CVSSLSPGTEAFF. CDR3 coding DNA: TGTGTCAGCAGCTTAAGTCCGGGCACTGAAGCTTTCTTT. The genes are TRBV7-2 and TRBJ1-1; no clear D gene. The germline CDR1 and CDR2 sequences are SGHTA and FQGNSA. The CDR3 runs 13 residues.

CDR3 sequence (DNA): TGCGCCAGCAGCCGCGACAGGGGGCCGGCTAAGCACGAGCAGTACTTC. Translation: CASSRDRGPAKHEQYF. The rearrangement links TRBV5-1 to TRBJ2-7; 10 bases map to TRBD1. The germline V gene encodes CDR1 SGHRS and CDR2 YFSETQ. V gave up 4 bases and J gave up 5 bases; unmatched junction bases: 12. The CDR3 length is 16 residues.

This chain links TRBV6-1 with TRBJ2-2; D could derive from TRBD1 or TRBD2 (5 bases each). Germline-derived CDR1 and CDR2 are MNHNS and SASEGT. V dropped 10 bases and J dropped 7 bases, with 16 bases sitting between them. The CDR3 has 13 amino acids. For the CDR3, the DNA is TGTGCCACCCGCCCGGGGCTAAACGGGGAGCTGTTTTTT. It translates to CATRPGLNGELFF.